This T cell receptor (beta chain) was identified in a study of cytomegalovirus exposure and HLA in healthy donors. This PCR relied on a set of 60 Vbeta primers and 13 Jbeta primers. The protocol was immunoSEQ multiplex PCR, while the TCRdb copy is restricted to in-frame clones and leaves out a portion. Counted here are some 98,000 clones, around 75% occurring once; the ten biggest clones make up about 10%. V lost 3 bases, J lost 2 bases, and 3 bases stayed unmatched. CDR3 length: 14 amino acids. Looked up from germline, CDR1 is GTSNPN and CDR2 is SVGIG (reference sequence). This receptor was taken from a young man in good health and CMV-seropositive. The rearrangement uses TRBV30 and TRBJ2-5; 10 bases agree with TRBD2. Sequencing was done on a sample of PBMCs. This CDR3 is CAWRIAGGQETQYF. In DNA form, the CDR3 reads TGTGCCTGGAGGATAGCGGGGGGACAAGAGACCCAGTACTTC.